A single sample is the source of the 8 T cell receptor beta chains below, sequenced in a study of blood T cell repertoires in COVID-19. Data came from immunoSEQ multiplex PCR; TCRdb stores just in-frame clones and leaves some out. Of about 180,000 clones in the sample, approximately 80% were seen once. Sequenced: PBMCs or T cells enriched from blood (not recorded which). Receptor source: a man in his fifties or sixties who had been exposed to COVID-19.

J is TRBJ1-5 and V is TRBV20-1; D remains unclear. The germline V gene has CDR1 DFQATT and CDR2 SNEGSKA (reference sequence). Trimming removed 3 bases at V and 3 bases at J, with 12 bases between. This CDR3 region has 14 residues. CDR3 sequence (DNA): TGCAGTGCTAGTAATCAGGCCCCCAATCAGCCCCAGCATTTT. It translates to CSASNQAPNQPQHF.

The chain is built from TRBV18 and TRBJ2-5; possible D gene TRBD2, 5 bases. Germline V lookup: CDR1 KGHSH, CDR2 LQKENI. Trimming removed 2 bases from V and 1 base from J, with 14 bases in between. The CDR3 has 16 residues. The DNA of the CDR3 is TGTGCCAGCTCACCATTGGCTAGCAGCCTCCAAGAGACCCAGTACTTC. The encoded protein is CASSPLASSLQETQYF.

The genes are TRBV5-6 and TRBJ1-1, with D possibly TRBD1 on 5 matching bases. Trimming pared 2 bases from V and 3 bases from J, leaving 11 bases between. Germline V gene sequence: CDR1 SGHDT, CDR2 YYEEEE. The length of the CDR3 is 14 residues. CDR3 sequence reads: CASSLGGADTEAFF. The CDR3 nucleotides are TGTGCCAGCAGCTTAGGAGGGGCCGACACTGAAGCTTTCTTT.

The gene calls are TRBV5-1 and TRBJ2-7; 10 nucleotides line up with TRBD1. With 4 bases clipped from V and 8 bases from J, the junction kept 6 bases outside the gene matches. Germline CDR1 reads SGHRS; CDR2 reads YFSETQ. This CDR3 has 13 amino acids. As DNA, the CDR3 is TGCGCCAGCAGCCCGGGACAGGGGTACAAGCAGTACTTC. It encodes CASSPGQGYKQYF.

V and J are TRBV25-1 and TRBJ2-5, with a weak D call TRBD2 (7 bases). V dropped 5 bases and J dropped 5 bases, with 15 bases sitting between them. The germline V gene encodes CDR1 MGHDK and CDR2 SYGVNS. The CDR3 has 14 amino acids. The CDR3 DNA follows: TGTGCCAGCAGTACCACGGGGGGCTACGAGACCCAGTACTTC. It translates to CASSTTGGYETQYF.

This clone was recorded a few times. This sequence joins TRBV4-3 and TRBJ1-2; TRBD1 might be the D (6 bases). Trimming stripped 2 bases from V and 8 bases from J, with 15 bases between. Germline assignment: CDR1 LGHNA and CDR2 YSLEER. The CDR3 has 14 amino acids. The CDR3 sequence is CASSQISTGNGYTF. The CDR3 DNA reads TGCGCCAGCAGCCAAATTTCAACAGGGAACGGCTACACCTTC.

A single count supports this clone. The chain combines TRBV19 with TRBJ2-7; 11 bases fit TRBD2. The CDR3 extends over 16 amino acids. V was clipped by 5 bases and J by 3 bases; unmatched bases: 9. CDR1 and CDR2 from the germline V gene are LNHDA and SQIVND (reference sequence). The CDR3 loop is CASSLKGTSGIYEQYF. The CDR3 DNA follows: TGTGCCAGTAGTTTAAAAGGGACTAGCGGCATCTACGAGCAGTACTTC.

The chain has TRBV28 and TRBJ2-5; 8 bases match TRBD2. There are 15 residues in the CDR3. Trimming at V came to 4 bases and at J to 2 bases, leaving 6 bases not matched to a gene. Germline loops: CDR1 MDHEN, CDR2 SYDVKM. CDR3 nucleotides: TGTGCCAGCAGTTGGGCGGGAGGTGTTCAAGAGACCCAGTACTTC. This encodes CASSWAGGVQETQYF.